This is a list of T cell receptor beta chains from one sample in a study of blood T cells in healthy people across ages. One entry per CDR3 protein results from TCRdb running MiXCR on the 5' RACE reads. Of around 990,000 distinct CDR3 sequences in the sample, 35% to 40% are singletons; the top ten hold about an eighth. Source material: blood. The receptors come from a man aged 18 to 35 in good health. The CDR3 runs from the conserved cysteine through the conserved F or W. Fields, in order: J gene, D gene, clone size, V gene, CDR3 protein, CDR3 DNA. D genes are given only for firm matches. Size values are once, few and many counts, or a class for expanded clones, and some rows have none.

TRBJ2-3	NA	NA	TRBV10-3	CAISELVNRGQYF	TGTGCCATCAGTGAGTTGGTTAATCGAGGGCAGTATTTT
TRBJ2-1	TRBD1	few	TRBV12-3/TRBV12-4	CASSQADRLNNEQFF	TGTGCCAGCAGTCAGGCGGACAGGTTAAACAATGAGCAGTTCTTC
TRBJ1-5	TRBD1	NA	TRBV18	CAGSHKRTGDFFNQPQHF	TGTGCCGGCTCACACAAACGAACAGGGGATTTTTTCAATCAGCCCCAGCATTTT
TRBJ2-1	NA	NA	TRBV4-1	CASSQRSGNGQFF	TGCGCCAGCAGCCAGCGCTCCGGCAATGGGCAGTTCTTC
TRBJ1-6	TRBD1	NA	TRBV19	CASRRQGLESPLHF	TGTGCCAGTAGAAGACAGGGGCTAGAGTCACCCCTCCACTTT
TRBJ2-1	TRBD2	NA	TRBV6-1	CATIKWGGGTNEQFF	TGTGCCACCATAAAATGGGGCGGGGGGACTAATGAGCAGTTCTTC
TRBJ2-7	TRBD2	NA	TRBV9	CASSPTGGMDSYEQYF	TGTGCCAGCAGCCCCACGGGGGGAATGGATAGCTACGAGCAGTACTTC
TRBJ2-1	TRBD2	NA	TRBV4-1	CASSQVRSGGPSAYNEQFF	TGCGCCAGCAGCCAAGTGCGTAGCGGGGGCCCTTCCGCCTACAATGAGCAGTTCTTC
TRBJ1-4	NA	NA	TRBV20-1	CSASDSATNEKLFF	TGCAGTGCATCTGACAGTGCAACTAATGAAAAACTGTTTTTT
TRBJ2-4	NA	few	TRBV6-2/TRBV6-3	CASSYRDVRQYF	TGTGCCAGCAGTTACCGCGACGTTCGGCAGTACTTC
TRBJ1-4	NA	few	TRBV4-3	CASSQVGIDEKLFF	TGCGCCAGCAGCCAAGTTGGGATCGACGAAAAACTGTTTTTT
TRBJ1-4	NA	NA	TRBV6-5	CASSDGGIKGNEKLFF	TGTGCCAGCAGCGATGGGGGAATTAAAGGGAATGAAAAACTGTTTTTT
TRBJ2-6	NA	NA	TRBV7-2	CASSSRRRDVLTF	TGTGCCAGCAGCTCTAGAAGACGGGACGTCCTGACTTTC
TRBJ1-4	NA	NA	TRBV10-3	CAIREEGTNEKLFF	TGTGCCATCAGGGAGGAGGGAACTAATGAAAAACTGTTTTTT
TRBJ1-1	NA	NA	TRBV19	CASNVGTTYTEAFF	TGTGCCAGTAATGTCGGGACAACCTACACTGAAGCTTTCTTT
TRBJ1-1	NA	NA	TRBV9	CASSTKPSTEAFF	TGTGCCAGCAGCACGAAGCCCAGCACTGAAGCTTTCTTT
TRBJ1-5	NA	NA	TRBV4-3	CASSQDWGQGQPQHF	TGCGCCAGCAGCCAAGATTGGGGACAAGGTCAGCCCCAGCATTTT
TRBJ1-4	TRBD1	NA	TRBV6-6	CASRDDRGHNEKLFF	TGTGCCAGCAGGGATGACAGGGGGCACAATGAAAAACTGTTTTTT
TRBJ1-2	TRBD1	NA	TRBV20-1	CSASPGGGEGGYGYTF	TGCAGTGCTAGCCCAGGGGGAGGGGAAGGGGGATATGGCTACACCTTC
TRBJ2-5	TRBD1	NA	TRBV5-1	CASSLGQGLVNEQYF	TGCGCCAGCAGCTTGGGACAGGGCCTCGTCAATGAGCAGTACTTC
TRBJ2-3	TRBD1	NA	TRBV6-2/TRBV6-3	CASSYSGQGGDTQYF	TGTGCCAGCAGTTACTCGGGACAGGGCGGAGATACGCAGTATTTT
TRBJ1-5	TRBD1	few	TRBV6-2/TRBV6-3	CASSFPVTGDQPQHF	TGTGCCAGCAGTTTCCCCGTGACAGGGGATCAGCCCCAGCATTTT
TRBJ2-7	NA	NA	TRBV6-4	CASTGHNYEQYF	TGTGCCAGCACGGGACACAACTACGAGCAGTACTTC
TRBJ1-2	NA	NA	TRBV7-2	CASSFRDLNYGYTF	TGTGCCAGCAGCTTTAGGGACCTAAACTATGGCTACACCTTC
TRBJ2-1	TRBD2	few	TRBV7-6	CASSPLAGGVRSFF	TGTGCCAGCAGCCCACTAGCGGGAGGCGTGAGGTCGTTCTTC
TRBJ2-3	NA	few	TRBV7-2	CASSLEGYPDGDTQYF	TGTGCCAGCAGCTTAGAGGGCTACCCAGATGGAGATACGCAGTATTTT
TRBJ1-2	NA	many	TRBV29-1	CSVDLVQGYGYTF	TGCAGCGTTGACCTCGTCCAGGGGTATGGCTACACCTTC
TRBJ1-2	TRBD1	NA	TRBV6-6	CASTPTGSGTDGYTF	TGTGCCAGCACCCCGACAGGGAGCGGAACCGATGGCTACACCTTC
TRBJ1-1	NA	NA	TRBV18	CASSPGPNLNTEAFF	TGTGCCAGCTCACCAGGACCGAACCTGAACACTGAAGCTTTCTTT
TRBJ1-1	TRBD1	NA	TRBV7-9	CASSDRQGTEAFF	TGTGCCAGCAGCGATCGACAGGGTACTGAAGCTTTCTTT
TRBJ2-3	NA	NA	TRBV7-2	CASSLDRRTTDTQYF	TGTGCCAGCAGCTTAGATCGCAGAACCACAGATACGCAGTATTTT
TRBJ2-1	TRBD2	few	TRBV20-1	CSAPPGGPYNEQFF	TGCAGTGCTCCACCGGGGGGGCCCTACAATGAGCAGTTCTTC
TRBJ1-2	NA	NA	TRBV6-6	CASSYGQFYGYTF	TGTGCCAGCAGTTACGGACAGTTCTATGGCTACACCTTC
TRBJ1-1	NA	once	TRBV12-1	CASSLASAAANTEAFF	TGTGCCAGCAGCTTGGCCAGTGCCGCGGCGAACACTGAAGCTTTCTTT
TRBJ1-2	NA	NA	TRBV20-1	CSAPRPGPPGGGYTF	TGCAGTGCTCCCCGCCCGGGACCGCCTGGGGGTGGCTACACCTTC
TRBJ2-5	NA	few	TRBV5-1	CASSLGWEETQYF	TGCGCCAGCAGCTTGGGTTGGGAAGAGACCCAGTACTTC
TRBJ2-3	NA	few	TRBV5-1	CASSIDRRTDTQYF	TGCGCCAGCAGCATAGATCGACGCACAGATACGCAGTATTTT
TRBJ1-2	TRBD1	NA	TRBV3-1	CASSADPGGGYGYTF	TGTGCCAGCAGCGCCGACCCAGGGGGCGGGTATGGCTACACCTTC
TRBJ1-5	TRBD1	NA	TRBV6-6	CASSETGGSNQPQHF	TGTGCCAGCAGTGAGACAGGGGGTAGCAATCAGCCCCAGCATTTT
TRBJ2-5	NA	NA	TRBV10-3	CAISIDSQETQYF	TGTGCCATCAGTATAGACAGCCAAGAGACCCAGTACTTC
TRBJ2-7	TRBD1	NA	TRBV6-6	CASSYEGTDSYEQYF	TGTGCCAGCAGTTACGAAGGGACAGATTCCTACGAGCAGTACTTC
TRBJ1-1	TRBD1	NA	TRBV6-2/TRBV6-3	CASSRTGGYFEAFF	TGTGCCAGCAGTAGGACAGGGGGCTACTTTGAAGCTTTCTTT
TRBJ2-5	TRBD1	NA	TRBV6-4	CASSGGTGDNEQYF	TGTGCCAGCAGTGGTGGGACAGGGGACAATGAGCAGTACTTC
TRBJ2-7	NA	few	TRBV20-1	CSARKRVLGYSYEQYF	TGCAGTGCACGGAAGAGGGTTTTGGGCTACTCCTACGAGCAGTACTTC
TRBJ2-3	TRBD2	NA	TRBV7-3	CASSLGLARIHTDTQYF	TGTGCCAGCAGCTTGGGACTAGCGCGAATACACACAGATACGCAGTATTTT
TRBJ1-5	TRBD1	NA	TRBV3-1	CASSERTGEYSNQPQHF	TGTGCCAGCAGCGAAAGGACAGGAGAATATAGCAATCAGCCCCAGCATTTT
TRBJ1-6	TRBD1	NA	TRBV27	CASRGQGERSPLHF	TGTGCCAGCAGGGGACAGGGAGAAAGATCACCCCTCCACTTT
TRBJ1-1	NA	NA	TRBV4-3	CASSAITGQTEAFF	TGCGCCAGCAGCGCTATTACAGGGCAAACTGAAGCTTTCTTT
TRBJ2-2	NA	NA	TRBV12-3/TRBV12-4	CASSSDPDTRELFF	TGTGCCAGCAGTTCCGACCCGGACACCAGGGAGCTGTTTTTT
TRBJ1-1	NA	NA	TRBV28	CASTSSAEAFF	TGTGCCAGCACCTCGTCGGCAGAAGCTTTCTTT
TRBJ1-2	NA	few	TRBV7-9	CASSLGLQGVGYTF	TGTGCCAGCAGCTTAGGACTACAGGGCGTCGGCTACACCTTC
TRBJ2-1	NA	NA	TRBV7-9	CASSHGTVQETQFF	TGTGCCAGCAGTCACGGAACAGTCCAAGAGACCCAGTTCTTC
TRBJ2-2	NA	few	TRBV20-1	CSARDREDGELFF	TGCAGTGCGCGAGACAGGGAGGACGGGGAGCTGTTTTTT
TRBJ2-5	TRBD1	NA	TRBV20-1	CSAGQGAREQYF	TGCAGTGCTGGACAGGGGGCGCGAGAGCAGTACTTC
TRBJ2-1	NA	NA	TRBV9	CASSVAGGLNNEQFF	TGTGCCAGCAGCGTAGCCGGGGGGCTTAACAATGAGCAGTTCTTC
TRBJ2-7	TRBD2	once	TRBV28	CAGSPSGGPMGAQYF	TGTGCCGGCAGTCCGAGCGGGGGTCCGATGGGGGCCCAGTACTTC
TRBJ1-2	NA	few	TRBV5-1	CASSLRGSRGYTF	TGCGCCAGCAGCTTGCGCGGGTCTCGAGGCTACACCTTC
TRBJ2-7	NA	NA	TRBV20-1	CSARDKAGYEQYF	TGCAGTGCTAGAGATAAGGCGGGCTACGAGCAGTACTTC